This T cell receptor beta chain was sequenced for a study of blood T cell repertoires in COVID-19. Turning to the study itself: Sources were T cells, B-cell-depleted T cells, or PBMCs; the material itself was cDNA or gDNA.

Per the original data handling: Estimation of nucleated cell counts relied on the amplification of reference gene primers. Repertoires were generated with immunoSEQ multiplex PCR, while TCRdb's copy carries only in-frame clones and drops some. From that table come the V and J calls and clone size; the DNA was used to work out D and trimming. The table has roughly 120,000 clones, approximately 80% seen once. The J segment lost 2 bases and the V segment lost 1 base, leaving 5 bases of the junction unmatched. CDR1 and CDR2 (germline): KGHSH, LQKENI. There are 16 residues in the CDR3. This sequence was found in a woman aged 40 to 50 with acute or convalescent COVID-19. Sequences were obtained from peripheral blood. This chain connects TRBV18 to TRBJ1-3, with 7 bases lining up with TRBD1. CDR3 coding DNA: TGTGCCAGCTCACCACTGGGACAGATGACTGGAAACACCATATATTTT. This translates into CASSPLGQMTGNTIYF. Variable domain in full (rest from reference TRBV18 and TRBJ1-3): NAGVMQNPRHLVRRRGQEARLRCSPMKGHSHVYWYRQLPEEGLKFMVYLQKENIIDESGMPKERFSAEFPKEGPSILRIQQVVRGDSAAYFCASSPLGQMTGNTIYFGEGSWLTVV.